The 27 T cell receptor beta chains reported below all come from one sample, sequenced in a study of blood T cell repertoires in COVID-19. Data came from immunoSEQ multiplex PCR; TCRdb stores just in-frame clones and leaves some out. The sample includes roughly 300,000 clones, 80% to 95% of them seen just once. Sequencing was done on a sample of PBMCs or T cells enriched from blood (not recorded which). The receptors come from a woman aged 25 to 45 who had recovered from COVID-19.

V and J are TRBV19 and TRBJ2-1; 7 positions match TRBD2. The J segment lost 9 bases and the V segment lost 7 bases, leaving 6 bases of the junction unmatched. The CDR3 contains 12 residues. From germline, CDR1 is LNHDA and CDR2 SQIVND (reference sequence). This CDR3 reads CASNNWEGEQFF. CDR3 bases: TGTGCCAGTAACAACTGGGAGGGTGAGCAGTTCTTC. Drawing the rest from reference TRBV19 and TRBJ2-1, the complete variable domain is DGGITQSPKYLFRKEGQNVTLSCEQNLNHDAMYWYRQDPGQGLRLIYYSQIVNDFQKGDIAEGYSVSREKKESFPLTVTSAQKNPTAFYLCASNNWEGEQFFGPGTRLTVL.

This clone was seen a few times. The rearrangement links TRBV9 to TRBJ2-3; 10 bases align to TRBD2. Germline lookup yields CDR1 SGDLS and CDR2 YYNGEE. After removal of 1 base from V and 3 bases from J, the junction contained 11 bases not matched to a gene. The CDR3 loop spans 18 amino acids. The CDR3 here is CASSVTLAGVGRTDTQYF. The CDR3 nucleotides are TGTGCCAGCAGCGTAACTCTAGCGGGAGTGGGTCGAACAGATACGCAGTATTTT. The full variable domain, rest sourced from reference TRBV9 and TRBJ2-3, is DSGVTQTPKHLITATGQRVTLRCSPRSGDLSVYWYQQSLDQGLQFLIQYYNGEERAKGNILERFSAQQFPDLHSELNLSSLELGDSALYFCASSVTLAGVGRTDTQYFGPGTRLTVL.

This clone has only one observation. The rearrangement joins TRBV28 to TRBJ1-5; D gene ambiguous. The germline V gene encodes CDR1 MDHEN and CDR2 SYDVKM. The CDR3 contains 16 residues. The V gene lost 6 bases and the J gene lost 2 bases, with 17 bases spanning the gap. CDR3 protein: CASSLRSGGGNQPQHF. The DNA of the CDR3 is TGTGCCAGCAGCCTTCGGTCGGGTGGTGGCAATCAGCCCCAGCATTTT.

The count of this clone is one. The genes are TRBV7-8 and TRBJ2-7; 10 bases align to TRBD2. V trimming: 5 bases; J trimming: 2 bases; junction bases outside the gene matches: 18. The CDR3 runs to 19 residues. Germline values: CDR1 SGHVS, CDR2 FQNEAQ. CDR3 in DNA: TGTGCCAGCAGCCCCGGTCAAGCGGGAGGGAGAGTCCACCCCTACGAGCAGTACTTC. Amino acids: CASSPGQAGGRVHPYEQYF.

CDR3 sequence (DNA): TGTGCCAGCAGCTTTGACAGGGGATCCTACGAGCAGTACTTC. Translating gives CASSFDRGSYEQYF. The gene calls are TRBV7-2 and TRBJ2-7; 8 positions match TRBD1. The CDR3 consists of 14 residues. The J segment lost 1 base and the V segment lost 3 bases, leaving 2 bases of the junction unmatched. CDR1 is SGHTA, CDR2 FQGNSA, per germline.

A single count supports this clone. The chain has TRBV7-2 and TRBJ2-7; 9 nucleotides agree with TRBD1. The CDR3 totals 14 residues. Trimming at V came to 5 bases and at J to 5 bases, leaving 7 bases not matched to a gene. Per germline, CDR1 SGHTA and CDR2 FQGNSA. The CDR3 protein is CASSGPGTGNEQYF. The CDR3 DNA is TGTGCCAGCAGCGGTCCCGGGACAGGGAACGAGCAGTACTTC.

The chain's CDR3 is CASSPRDWSSYEQYF. CDR3 coding DNA: TGTGCCAGCAGCCCCCGGGACTGGAGCTCCTACGAGCAGTACTTC. This chain uses TRBV7-9 with TRBJ2-7; perhaps TRBD2 as D (6 bases). V gave up 5 bases and J gave up 0 bases, with 14 bases separating them. The CDR3 runs to 15 residues. Per germline, CDR1 SEHNR and CDR2 FQNEAQ (reference sequence).

The chain uses TRBV7-8 and TRBJ2-5; 10 nucleotides agree with TRBD1. From germline, CDR1 is SGHVS and CDR2 FQNEAQ. This CDR3 is built from 15 residues. V lost 4 bases and J lost 5; bases outside the gene matches: 7. The CDR3 here is CASSSIPGQGETQYF. The DNA of the CDR3 is TGTGCCAGCAGCTCTATACCGGGACAGGGGGAGACCCAGTACTTC.

This clone was recorded only once. The chain combines TRBV5-1 with TRBJ2-5; 8 bases are a match to TRBD2. Trimming removed 4 bases from V and 5 bases from J; junction bases left unmatched: 19. The CDR3 runs 18 residues. From germline, CDR1 is SGHRS and CDR2 YFSETQ. CDR3 sequence reads: CASSLYGGSAGGGETQYF. CDR3 DNA sequence: TGCGCCAGCAGCCTTTACGGGGGTTCGGCGGGAGGAGGTGAGACCCAGTACTTC.

The J gene is TRBJ2-7, the V gene TRBV2; 10 nucleotides align to TRBD2. V shed 8 bases and J 3 bases; nucleotides not matched to a gene: 7. This CDR3 region has 14 residues. CDR1 and CDR2 from the germline V gene are SNHLY and FYNNEI. The CDR3 protein is CASPPLAGLYEQYF. The DNA of the CDR3 is TGTGCCAGCCCCCCACTAGCGGGACTCTACGAGCAGTACTTC.

The V gene is TRBV6-2 or TRBV6-3, the J gene TRBJ1-5, with D possibly matching TRBD1 (5 bases). Germline CDR1 is MNHEY and CDR2 is SVGEGT. Trimming stripped 2 bases from V and 2 bases from J, with 25 bases between. CDR3 length: 20 amino acids. CDR3 in DNA: TGTGCCAGCAGTTACCCCCCCGTGGGGAGGGGTGGTAGGGGCAATCAGCCCCAGCATTTT. Translation: CASSYPPVGRGGRGNQPQHF.

This chain links TRBV5-1 with TRBJ2-7, with TRBD1 identical over 12 bases. The CDR3 runs 15 residues. Per germline, CDR1 SGHRS and CDR2 YFSETQ. Trimming removed 4 bases from V and 4 bases from J; junction bases left unmatched: 6. The CDR3 bases are TGCGCCAGCAGCCCGGCGGGACAGGGGGCTTACGAGCAGTACTTC. It encodes CASSPAGQGAYEQYF.

V and J are TRBV2 and TRBJ1-1; a weak D match, TRBD1 (5 bases). This CDR3 spans 15 amino acids. The V end lost 3 bases, the J end lost 8 bases, and 19 bases lay between the germline ends. CDR1 SNHLY and CDR2 FYNNEI come from the germline V gene. This CDR3 is CASSEAPGSGGEAFF. The DNA of the CDR3 is TGTGCCAGCAGTGAGGCCCCTGGGTCCGGGGGAGAAGCTTTCTTT.

The rearrangement links TRBV28 to TRBJ1-1; 7 bases fit TRBD1. With V trimmed by 2 bases and J by 4 bases, 13 bases remained unmatched. Germline values: CDR1 MDHEN, CDR2 SYDVKM. This CDR3 region has 17 residues. The CDR3 region is CASSLERARGRITEAFF. CDR3 coding DNA: TGTGCCAGCAGTTTAGAGAGGGCTAGGGGGCGCATCACTGAAGCTTTCTTT.

The rearrangement uses TRBV24-1 and TRBJ2-2, with no clear D. The CDR3 spans 13 residues. The V and J ends lost 4 bases and 2 bases respectively, with 4 bases between them. CDR1 and CDR2 (germline): KGHDR, SFDVKD. CDR3 protein: CATSDYNTGELFF. The CDR3 DNA reads as TGTGCCACCAGTGACTACAACACCGGGGAGCTGTTTTTT.

This rearrangement joins TRBV7-2 to TRBJ1-6; D might be TRBD1 (6 bases). Between the trimmed V and J ends, which lost 2 bases and 5 bases, there was a span of 16 bases. CDR3 length: 17 residues. Germline CDR1 reads SGHTA; CDR2 reads FQGNSA. This CDR3 reads CASSLQGGGSHNSPLHF. The DNA for the CDR3 is TGTGCCAGCAGCTTACAAGGGGGGGGTTCCCATAATTCACCCCTCCACTTT. Full variable domain (missing parts from reference TRBV7-2 and TRBJ1-6): GAGVSQSPSNKVTEKGKDVELRCDPISGHTALYWYRQSLGQGLEFLIYFQGNSAPDKSGLPSDRFSAERTGGSVSTLTIQRTQQEDSAVYLCASSLQGGGSHNSPLHFGNGTRLTVT.

The genes are TRBV3-1 (or the pseudogene TRBV3-2) and TRBJ1-2, with D unresolved. This CDR3 has 13 amino acids. Germline V gene data show CDR1 as LGHDT and CDR2 as YNNKEL (reference sequence). The V end was cut by 0 bases, the J end by 4 bases, with 6 bases between. The DNA for the CDR3 is TGTGCCAGCAGCCAAGACGACACCTATGGCTACACCTTC. Protein: CASSQDDTYGYTF.

This chain links TRBV6-1 with TRBJ1-2; D call uncertain. V was cut by 2 bases and J by 7 bases, with 11 bases left in between. This CDR3 contains 13 residues. Germline V CDR1 and CDR2: MNHNS, SASEGT. In DNA form, the CDR3 reads TGTGCCAGCAGTGAATCAAGCTCTCTTGGCTACACCTTC. It yields the protein CASSESSSLGYTF.

The chain employs TRBV14 and TRBJ2-7, with TRBD1 as a possible D gene (6 bases). Trimming stripped 1 base from V and 0 bases from J, with 22 bases between. Looked up from germline, CDR1 is SGHDN and CDR2 is FVKESK. The CDR3 sequence is 19 residues long. This CDR3 reads CASSQVLTGTTSSSYEQYF. The CDR3 bases are TGTGCCAGCAGCCAAGTTTTAACAGGGACCACCTCCAGCTCCTACGAGCAGTACTTC.

V is TRBV5-4 and J is TRBJ2-7; possible D gene TRBD1, 6 bases. The V and J ends lost 0 bases and 3 bases respectively, with 16 bases between them. CDR3 length: 16 residues. The germline gives CDR1 SGHNT, CDR2 YYREEE (reference sequence). This CDR3 reads CASSLGGVGAVYEQYF. The DNA for the CDR3 is TGTGCCAGCAGCTTGGGGGGTGTGGGGGCGGTCTACGAGCAGTACTTC.

The gene calls are TRBV11-3 and TRBJ2-3; 9 positions match TRBD2. CDR1 SGHNT and CDR2 YENEEA come from the germline V gene. Germline trimming cut 3 bases from V and 1 base from J; bases unmatched to any gene: 8. The length of the CDR3 is 17 residues. CDR3 DNA sequence: TGTGCCAGCAGCTTGGGGGGACTAGCTGGCGGCACAGATACGCAGTATTTT. Encoded protein: CASSLGGLAGGTDTQYF.

The chain has TRBV18 and TRBJ2-7; 8 bases agree with TRBD2. Germline lookup yields CDR1 KGHSH and CDR2 LQKENI. V lost 6 bases and J lost 0; bases outside the gene matches: 10. The CDR3 is 16 amino acids. CDR3 loop: CASSRVGTRGSYEQYF. The DNA for the CDR3 is TGTGCCAGCTCCCGCGTTGGGACTAGGGGCTCCTACGAGCAGTACTTC.

The J gene is TRBJ2-7, the V gene TRBV19; perhaps TRBD1 as D (5 bases). The CDR3 is 15 residues long. The V end was cut by 3 bases, the J end by 3 bases, with 15 bases between. The germline gives CDR1 LNHDA, CDR2 SQIVND (reference sequence). The CDR3 protein is CASSIYGAALYEQYF. DNA for the CDR3: TGTGCCAGTAGTATCTATGGGGCGGCTCTCTACGAGCAGTACTTC.

The V call is TRBV5-6, the J call TRBJ2-1; 12 bases are shared with TRBD2. CDR3 length: 15 residues. CDR1 is SGHDT, CDR2 YYEEEE, per germline. The junction had 6 bases not matched to a gene; V was cut back by 4 bases and J by 7 bases. This chain's CDR3 is CASSVGLAGLNEQFF. CDR3 bases: TGTGCCAGCAGCGTCGGACTAGCGGGATTGAATGAGCAGTTCTTC.

Of note for this clone: One end of the junction varies from germline; a read error may be responsible. This chain's CDR3 is CASSPGTANTGELFF. The CDR3 DNA is TGTGCTAGCAGCCCTGGGACAGCGAACACCGGGGAGCTGTTTTTT. This chain connects TRBV7-7 to TRBJ2-2; 7 nucleotides align to TRBD1. Per germline, CDR1 SSHAT and CDR2 FNYEAQ (reference sequence). The CDR3 is 15 residues long.

V and J are TRBV13 and TRBJ1-2; D not resolved. The CDR3 sequence is 13 residues long. From germline, CDR1 is PRHDT and CDR2 FYEKMQ (reference sequence). The V end was cut by 3 bases, the J end by 2 bases, with 7 bases between. CDR3 DNA sequence: TGTGCCAGCAGCTTTCCTACGAACTATGGCTACACCTTC. It translates to CASSFPTNYGYTF.

V usage is TRBV28 and J usage is TRBJ2-7; TRBD1 is a possible D gene (5 bases). V shed 7 bases and J shed 3 bases, with 7 bases lying between them. This CDR3 has 11 amino acids. Germline values: CDR1 MDHEN, CDR2 SYDVKM. CDR3 nucleotides: TGTGCCAGCAACAGGATCTACGAGCAGTACTTC. It is translated as CASNRIYEQYF.